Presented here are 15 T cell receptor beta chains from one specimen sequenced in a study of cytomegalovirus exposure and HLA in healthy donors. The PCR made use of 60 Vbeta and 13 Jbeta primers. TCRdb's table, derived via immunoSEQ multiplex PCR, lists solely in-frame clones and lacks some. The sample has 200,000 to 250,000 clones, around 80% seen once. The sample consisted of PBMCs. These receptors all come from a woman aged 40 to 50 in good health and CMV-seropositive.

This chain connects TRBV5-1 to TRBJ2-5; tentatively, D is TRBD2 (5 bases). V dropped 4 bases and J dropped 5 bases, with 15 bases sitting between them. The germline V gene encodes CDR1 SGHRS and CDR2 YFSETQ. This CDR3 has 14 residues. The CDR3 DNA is TGCGCCAGCAGCCCACTAGGGAGAGGGGAGACCCAGTACTTC. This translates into CASSPLGRGETQYF.

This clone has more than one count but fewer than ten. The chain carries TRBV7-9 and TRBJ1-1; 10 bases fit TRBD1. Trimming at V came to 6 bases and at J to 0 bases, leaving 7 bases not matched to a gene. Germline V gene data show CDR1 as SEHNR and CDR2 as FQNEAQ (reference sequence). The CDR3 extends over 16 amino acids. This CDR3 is CASSPTGGGVNTEAFF. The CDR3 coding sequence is TGTGCCAGCAGTCCGACAGGGGGCGGCGTGAACACTGAAGCTTTCTTT.

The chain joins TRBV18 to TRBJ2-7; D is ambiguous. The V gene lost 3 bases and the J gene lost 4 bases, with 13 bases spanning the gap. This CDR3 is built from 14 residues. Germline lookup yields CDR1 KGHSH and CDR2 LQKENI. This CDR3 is CASSPSAARYEQYF. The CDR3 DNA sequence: TGTGCCAGCTCACCTTCTGCGGCGCGGTACGAGCAGTACTTC.

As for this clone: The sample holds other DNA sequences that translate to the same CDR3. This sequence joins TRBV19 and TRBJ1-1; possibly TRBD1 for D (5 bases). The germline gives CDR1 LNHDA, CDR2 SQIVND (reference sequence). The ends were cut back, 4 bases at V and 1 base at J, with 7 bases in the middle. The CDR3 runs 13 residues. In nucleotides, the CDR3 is TGTGCCAGTAGTAATACAGGGAACACTGAAGCTTTCTTT. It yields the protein CASSNTGNTEAFF.

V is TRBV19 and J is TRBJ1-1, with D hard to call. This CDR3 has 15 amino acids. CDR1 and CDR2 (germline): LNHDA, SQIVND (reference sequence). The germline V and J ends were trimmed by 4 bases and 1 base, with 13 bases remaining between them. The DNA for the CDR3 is TGTGCCAGTAGTACATCCTCCCGTAGGAACACTGAAGCTTTCTTT. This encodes CASSTSSRRNTEAFF.

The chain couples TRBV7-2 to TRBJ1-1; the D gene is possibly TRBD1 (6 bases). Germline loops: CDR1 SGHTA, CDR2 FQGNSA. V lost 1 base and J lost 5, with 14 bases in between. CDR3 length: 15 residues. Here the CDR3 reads CASSLVLGARTEAFF. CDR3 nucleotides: TGTGCCAGCAGCTTAGTCTTGGGGGCGCGGACTGAAGCTTTCTTT.

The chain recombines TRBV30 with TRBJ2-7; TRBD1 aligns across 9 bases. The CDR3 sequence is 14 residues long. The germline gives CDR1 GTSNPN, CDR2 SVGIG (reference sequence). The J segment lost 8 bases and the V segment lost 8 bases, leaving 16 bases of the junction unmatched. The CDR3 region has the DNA TGTGCCGGTATTACAGGGGGCCGGGGTCTCAAGCAGTACTTC. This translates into CAGITGGRGLKQYF.

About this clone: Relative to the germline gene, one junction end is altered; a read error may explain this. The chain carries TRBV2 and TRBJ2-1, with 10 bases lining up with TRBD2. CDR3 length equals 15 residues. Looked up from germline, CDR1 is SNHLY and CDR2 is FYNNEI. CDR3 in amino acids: CASSESSGGYKEQFF. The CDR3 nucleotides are TGTGCCAGCAGTGAATCTAGCGGGGGCTACAAGGAGCAGTTCTTC.

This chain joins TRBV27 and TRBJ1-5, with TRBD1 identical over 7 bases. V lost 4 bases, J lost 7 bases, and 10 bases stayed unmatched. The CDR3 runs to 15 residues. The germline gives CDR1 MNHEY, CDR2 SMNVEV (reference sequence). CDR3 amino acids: CASSSRQGRRQPQHF. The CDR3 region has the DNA TGTGCCAGCAGTTCAAGACAGGGACGAAGACAGCCCCAGCATTTT.

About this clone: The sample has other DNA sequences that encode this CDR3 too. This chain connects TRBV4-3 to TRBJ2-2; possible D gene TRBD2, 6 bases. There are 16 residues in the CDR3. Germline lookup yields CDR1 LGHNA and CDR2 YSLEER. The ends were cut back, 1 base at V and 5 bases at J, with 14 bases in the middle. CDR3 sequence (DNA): TGCGCCAGCAGCCAAGCGGGGGAATTTGCGACCGGGGAGCTGTTTTTT. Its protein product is CASSQAGEFATGELFF.

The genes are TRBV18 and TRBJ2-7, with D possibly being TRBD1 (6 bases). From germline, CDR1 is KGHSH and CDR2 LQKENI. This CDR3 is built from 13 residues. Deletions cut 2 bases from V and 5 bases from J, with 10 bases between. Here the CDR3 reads CASSPMGANEQYF. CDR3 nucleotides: TGTGCCAGCTCACCAATGGGGGCCAACGAGCAGTACTTC.

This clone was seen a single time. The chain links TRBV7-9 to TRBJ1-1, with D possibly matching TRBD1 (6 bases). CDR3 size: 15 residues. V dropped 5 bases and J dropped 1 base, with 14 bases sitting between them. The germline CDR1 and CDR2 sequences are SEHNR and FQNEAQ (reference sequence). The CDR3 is CASSRGGASNTEAFF. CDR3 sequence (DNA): TGTGCCAGCAGCCGTGGGGGGGCCTCGAACACTGAAGCTTTCTTT.

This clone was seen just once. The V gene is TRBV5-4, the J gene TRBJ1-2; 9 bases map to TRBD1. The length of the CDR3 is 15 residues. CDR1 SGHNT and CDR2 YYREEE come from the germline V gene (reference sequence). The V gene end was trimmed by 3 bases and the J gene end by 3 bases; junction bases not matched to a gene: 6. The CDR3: CASSWGDRDYYGYTF. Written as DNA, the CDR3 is TGTGCCAGCAGCTGGGGGGACAGGGATTACTATGGCTACACCTTC.

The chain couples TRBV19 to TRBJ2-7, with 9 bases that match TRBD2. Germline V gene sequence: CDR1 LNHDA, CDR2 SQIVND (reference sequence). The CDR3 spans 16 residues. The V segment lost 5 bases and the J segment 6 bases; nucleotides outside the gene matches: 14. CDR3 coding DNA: TGTGCCAGTAGTCCACGTAGCGGGAGTCAAACTACCGAGCAGTACTTC. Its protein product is CASSPRSGSQTTEQYF.

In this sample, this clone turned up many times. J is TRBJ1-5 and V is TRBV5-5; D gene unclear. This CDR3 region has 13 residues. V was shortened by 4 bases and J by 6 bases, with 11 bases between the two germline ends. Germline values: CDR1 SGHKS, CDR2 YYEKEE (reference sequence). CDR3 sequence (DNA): TGTGCCAGCAGCCCTGACATCCGTCAGCCCCAGCATTTT. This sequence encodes CASSPDIRQPQHF. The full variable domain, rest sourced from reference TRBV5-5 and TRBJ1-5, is DAGVTQSPTHLIKTRGQQVTLRCSPISGHKSVSWYQQVLGQGPQFIFQYYEKEERGRGNFPDRFSARQFPNYSSELNVNALLLGDSALYLCASSPDIRQPQHFGDGTRLSIL.